The rows below give T cell receptor beta chains drawn from one sample of a study of chronic HIV infection and antiretroviral therapy. TCRdb fed the 5' RACE reads into MiXCR, producing one record per CDR3 protein. The sample consists of approximately 47,000 distinct CDR3 sequences, 15% to 20% of them appearing once. Specimen: peripheral blood. These receptor sequences come from an adult who had HIV and had not received antiretroviral therapy, or was an uninfected healthy control (not recorded which). CDR3s include the opening cysteine and the closing phenylalanine or tryptophan. The D gene is left open where the match is weak. Part of the rows lack a size; the others show once, few, many or a class for expanded clones.

CDR3 DNA	CDR3 protein	D gene	J gene	V gene	clone size
TGCAGCGTTGGTGGTTTAGGGGGGGAAGGGAAAGGCGGCAATCAGCCCCAGCATTTT	CSVGGLGGEGKGGNQPQHF	.	TRBJ1-5	TRBV29-1	few
TGTGCCAGCGAATTTAGGGGGAACACTGAAGCTTTCTTT	CASEFRGNTEAFF	.	TRBJ1-1	TRBV12-3/TRBV12-4	few
TGTGCCAGCAGCCAAGACCACTTTAGCGGGGGATCCTACAATGAGCAGTTCTTC	CASSQDHFSGGSYNEQFF	TRBD2	TRBJ2-1	TRBV3-1	.
TGTGCCTGGACCACTAGCGGCCAAGAGACCCAGTACTTC	CAWTTSGQETQYF	TRBD2	TRBJ2-5	TRBV30	.
TGTGCCAGCAGCTTTTGGACAGGGCTCTACAATGAGCAGTTCTTC	CASSFWTGLYNEQFF	TRBD1	TRBJ2-1	TRBV11-2	.
TGTGCCAGCAGCTTGTACGCGGGAGAGGGTAATGAGCAGTTCTTC	CASSLYAGEGNEQFF	TRBD2	TRBJ2-1	TRBV5-5	.
TGTGCCGGACTTAGGGGGGACAGCCCCCGTGATGAGCAGTTCTTC	CAGLRGDSPRDEQFF	.	TRBJ2-1	TRBV2	.
TGTGCCAGCAGCATTCGACTTGATACGCAGTATTTT	CASSIRLDTQYF	.	TRBJ2-3	TRBV2	.
TGTGCCAGCAGGGCTGTCCAAGAGACCCAGTACTTC	CASRAVQETQYF	.	TRBJ2-5	TRBV28	few
TGCAGTGCTTCCCACAGGGCAACTAATGAAAAACTGTTTTTT	CSASHRATNEKLFF	.	TRBJ1-4	TRBV20-1	.
TGTGCCAGCAGCCCAACATCACCGGATGAAAAACTGTTTTTT	CASSPTSPDEKLFF	.	TRBJ1-4	TRBV28	.
TGTGCCAGCACCCTCCTGAGGGGCTTTCCCTACGAGCAGTACTTC	CASTLLRGFPYEQYF	.	TRBJ2-7	TRBV28	few
TGTGCCAGCAGTGTCCGGGGAGGACATGAAAAACTGTTTTTT	CASSVRGGHEKLFF	.	TRBJ1-4	TRBV6-1	few
TGCAGCGCTATGTCCGGGAGTGAGAAGACCCAGTACTTC	CSAMSGSEKTQYF	.	TRBJ2-5	TRBV29-1	once
TGTGCCAGCAGTGCAGGGGAGTGGGGGAACACTGAAGCTTTCTTT	CASSAGEWGNTEAFF	.	TRBJ1-1	TRBV28	few
TGTGCCAGCAGACCACAGGGGACCACTAATGAAAAACTGTTTTTT	CASRPQGTTNEKLFF	TRBD1	TRBJ1-4	TRBV2	.
TGCAGTGCTAGAGGTCAGGCCAATGAGCAGTTCTTC	CSARGQANEQFF	.	TRBJ2-1	TRBV20-1	few
TGTGCCAGCAGTTCCTGGGGGCGAAACTACGAGCAGTACTTC	CASSSWGRNYEQYF	.	TRBJ2-7	TRBV27	few
TGTGCCAGCAGCCGCAGGCTTGACAGATCCTACGAGCAGTACTTC	CASSRRLDRSYEQYF	.	TRBJ2-7	TRBV27	.
TGTGCTAGTGGTTTGTGGACTAGCGGGCAGGCCCGCTATGAGCAGTTCTTC	CASGLWTSGQARYEQFF	TRBD2	TRBJ2-1	TRBV12-5	few
TGTGCCAGCAGCTTAACTAGCGTGCCCACAGATACGCAGTATTTT	CASSLTSVPTDTQYF	TRBD2	TRBJ2-3	TRBV7-9	few
TGTGCCACCAGTGAGGTCGGGGAAGGGACAGATACGCAGTATTTT	CATSEVGEGTDTQYF	.	TRBJ2-3	TRBV24-1	few
TGTGCCAGCAGCGTAGTTTCCACAGCAAATGAGCAGTTCTTC	CASSVVSTANEQFF	.	TRBJ2-1	TRBV9	.
TGTGCCAGCAGCTTCGGGACTGTCGATCATACGCAGTATTTT	CASSFGTVDHTQYF	.	TRBJ2-3	TRBV7-9	few
TGCAGCGTTATTCTAGTCGGGGAGCTGTTTTTT	CSVILVGELFF	.	TRBJ2-2	TRBV29-1	.
TGTGCCAGCAGCGTCCGGGACACCACCTACGAGCAGTACTTC	CASSVRDTTYEQYF	.	TRBJ2-7	TRBV9	.
TGTGCCAGCACCCTGGGGCCTTACAGGGGGACTAGTTACGAGCAGTACTTC	CASTLGPYRGTSYEQYF	.	TRBJ2-7	TRBV28	.
TGCAGCACCGCCTCTTCAGGGTCCGGGGTAGCCTACGAGCAGTACTTC	CSTASSGSGVAYEQYF	.	TRBJ2-7	TRBV29-1	.
TGCAGTGCCTTCGTGAGCGCCCAACGCACAGATACGCAGTATTTT	CSAFVSAQRTDTQYF	.	TRBJ2-3	TRBV20-1	many
TGTGCCAGCACGTGGGTATCGAGTCAGCCCCAGCATTTT	CASTWVSSQPQHF	.	TRBJ1-5	TRBV28	many
TGCAGCGTTGAGGGACAGACGAACACCGGGGAGCTGTTTTTT	CSVEGQTNTGELFF	TRBD1	TRBJ2-2	TRBV29-1	medium-sized
TGTGCCAGCAGCCAAGATCTCCGCGGGAGAAGAGGAGATACGCAGTATTTT	CASSQDLRGRRGDTQYF	TRBD2	TRBJ2-3	TRBV14	few
TGCGCCAGCAGCTTGAGGTCAGCCTCGAACACTGAAGCTTTCTTT	CASSLRSASNTEAFF	.	TRBJ1-1	TRBV5-1	.
TGTGCCAGCACTCCCGGACCCGTCCGCCCCCAGCATTTT	CASTPGPVRPQHF	.	TRBJ1-5	TRBV28	.
TGTGCCAGCAGTACAGAGGCGCACGACCGTCCAGATACGCAGTATTTT	CASSTEAHDRPDTQYF	.	TRBJ2-3	TRBV4-2	few
TGTGCCGCGCAGACTAGCGGGAGAGCAGATACGCAGTATTTT	CAAQTSGRADTQYF	TRBD2	TRBJ2-3	TRBV10-3	few
TGTGCCAGCAGTCCGACAGGGGGCTTAGGCTCACCCCTCCACTTT	CASSPTGGLGSPLHF	TRBD1	TRBJ1-6	TRBV28	.
TGTGCCAGCAGCTTATTCGCGGGAGGTGATTTTTATTTT	CASSLFAGGDFYF	TRBD2	TRBJ2-3	TRBV7-2	few
TGTGCCAGCAGCTCTTGGACTAGCGGGAGTCCCTCCGCAGATACGCAGTATTTT	CASSSWTSGSPSADTQYF	TRBD2	TRBJ2-3	TRBV7-3	few
TGTGCCACCAGCCGGGGCGCGCTCACCGGGGAGCTGTTTTTT	CATSRGALTGELFF	.	TRBJ2-2	TRBV24-1	.
TGTGCCAGCACCCCCTTCCGCTCGAACACTGAAGCTTTCTTT	CASTPFRSNTEAFF	.	TRBJ1-1	TRBV12-3/TRBV12-4	few